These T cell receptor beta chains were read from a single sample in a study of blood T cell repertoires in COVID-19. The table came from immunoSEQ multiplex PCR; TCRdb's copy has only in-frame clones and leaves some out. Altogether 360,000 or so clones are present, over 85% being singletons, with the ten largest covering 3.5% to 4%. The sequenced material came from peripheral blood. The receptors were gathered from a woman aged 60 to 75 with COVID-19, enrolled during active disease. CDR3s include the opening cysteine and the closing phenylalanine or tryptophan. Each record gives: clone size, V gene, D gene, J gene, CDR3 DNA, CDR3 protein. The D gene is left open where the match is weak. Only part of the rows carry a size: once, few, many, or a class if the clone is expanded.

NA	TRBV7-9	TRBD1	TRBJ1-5	TGTGCCAGCAGCTTAGCGACAGGGAATCAGCCCCAGCATTTT	CASSLATGNQPQHF
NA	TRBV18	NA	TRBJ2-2	TGTGCCAGCTCGCCCGAGAGGACAGTTTTTTCCGGGGAGCTGTTTTTT	CASSPERTVFSGELFF
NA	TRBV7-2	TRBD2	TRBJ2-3	TGTGCCAGCAGCTTAAGCCTAGCGGGAGTGCAAAAGTATTTT	CASSLSLAGVQKYF
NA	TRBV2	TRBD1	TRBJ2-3	TGTGCCAGCCGCCGACAGGGGTCTAGCACAGATACGCAGTATTTT	CASRRQGSSTDTQYF
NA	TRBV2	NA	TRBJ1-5	TGTGCCGCGGGTCTTAGCAATCAGCCCCAGCATTTT	CAAGLSNQPQHF
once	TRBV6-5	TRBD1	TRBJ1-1	TGTGCCAGCAGCCGGGACAGGGCGAAAACTGAAGCTTTCTTT	CASSRDRAKTEAFF
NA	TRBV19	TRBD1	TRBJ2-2	TGTGCCAGTAGAAGACAGGGGGACACCGGGGAGCTGTTTTTT	CASRRQGDTGELFF
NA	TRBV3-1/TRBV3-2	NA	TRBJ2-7	TGTGCCAGCAGCCTTGGGACTTTACACGAGCAGTACTTC	CASSLGTLHEQYF
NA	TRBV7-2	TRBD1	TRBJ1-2	TGTGCCAGCAGCTTAACCGGGACAGCCTATGGCTACGCCTTC	CASSLTGTAYGYAF
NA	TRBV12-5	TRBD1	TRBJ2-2	TGTGCTAGTGGTTCGGGACAGGGAGGTACCGGGGAGCTGTTTTTT	CASGSGQGGTGELFF
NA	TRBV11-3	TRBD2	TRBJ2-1	TGTGCCAGCAGTACCGGACTAGCGGGGAACAATGAGCAGTTCTTC	CASSTGLAGNNEQFF
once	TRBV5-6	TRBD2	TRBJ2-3	TGTGCCAGCAGCTTCCCTAAGCGGGGAGATACGCAGTATTTT	CASSFPKRGDTQYF
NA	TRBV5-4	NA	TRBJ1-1	TGTGCCAGCAGCTTGGGCAGGGGAAAAACTGAAGCTTTCTTT	CASSLGRGKTEAFF
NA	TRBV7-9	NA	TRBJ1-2	TGTGCCAGCAGCTCGGGTCCCTCTGGTTATGGCTACACCTTC	CASSSGPSGYGYTF
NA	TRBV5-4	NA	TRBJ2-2	TGTGCCAGCAGCCCACGTGGCATGAACACCGGGGAGCTGTTTTTT	CASSPRGMNTGELFF
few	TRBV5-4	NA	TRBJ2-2	TGTGCCAGCAGCTTACAGGTGAACACCGGGGAGCTGTTTTTT	CASSLQVNTGELFF
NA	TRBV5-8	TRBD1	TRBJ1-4	TGTGCCAGCAGCATACAGGGGGAAGGTGAAAAACTGTTTTTT	CASSIQGEGEKLFF
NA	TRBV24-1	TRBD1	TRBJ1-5	TGTGCCACCAGTGATCCCCGGGTTTGGGACAGAAGTAATAGCAATCAGCCCCAGCATTTT	CATSDPRVWDRSNSNQPQHF
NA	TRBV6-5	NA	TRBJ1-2	TGTGCCAGCAGCCTGACAGCTAACTATGGCTACACCTTC	CASSLTANYGYTF
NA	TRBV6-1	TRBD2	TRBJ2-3	TGTGCCAGCAGAGAAGCGGGGGGAACAGATACGCAGTATTTT	CASREAGGTDTQYF
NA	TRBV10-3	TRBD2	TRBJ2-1	TGTGCCATCAGTGAGCCCCAGCGGGGGGTTCTCAATGAGCAGTTCTTC	CAISEPQRGVLNEQFF
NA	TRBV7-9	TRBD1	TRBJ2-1	TGTGCCAGCAGCGCGGGACAGGGGGCTGGTGAGCAGTTCTTC	CASSAGQGAGEQFF
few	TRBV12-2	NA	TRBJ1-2	TGTGCAAGTCGCTTCCGGGACAGAAATATTTCAGGCGGCTACACCTTC	CASRFRDRNISGGYTF
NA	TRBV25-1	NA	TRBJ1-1	TGTGCCAGCAGGGAGCGGGGGTTGGCTGAAGCTTTCTTT	CASRERGLAEAFF
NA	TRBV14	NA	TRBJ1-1	TGTGCCAGCAGTCGCGGACAGAACACTGAAGCTTTCTTT	CASSRGQNTEAFF
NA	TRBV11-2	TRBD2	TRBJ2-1	TGTGCCAGCAGCCTGGGACTAGCGGGGAGGAATGAGCAGTTCTTC	CASSLGLAGRNEQFF
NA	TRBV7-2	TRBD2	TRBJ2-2	TGTGCCAGCAGGTCTGGGACTAGCGTGACCGGGGAGCTGTTTTTT	CASRSGTSVTGELFF
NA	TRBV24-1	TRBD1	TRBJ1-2	TGTGCCACCAGTGATATCCAACCTCCGGGACAGGGGGAGAATGGCTACACCTTC	CATSDIQPPGQGENGYTF
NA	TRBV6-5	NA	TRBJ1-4	TGTGCCAGCAGTCCGCCAGGTCGAGAACTGTTTTTT	CASSPPGRELFF
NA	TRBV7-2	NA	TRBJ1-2	TGTGCCAGCAGCTTGGGGTCGTGGGGGCCAAAATATGGCTACACCTTC	CASSLGSWGPKYGYTF
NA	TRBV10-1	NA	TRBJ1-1	TGCGCCAGCAGTGAGTCCGCGGGGAGCACTGAAGCTTTCTTT	CASSESAGSTEAFF
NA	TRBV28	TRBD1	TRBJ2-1	TGTGCCAGCGTACCGCCAGGGGGCCCTCACAATGAGCAGTTCTTC	CASVPPGGPHNEQFF
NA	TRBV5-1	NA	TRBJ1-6	TGCGCCAGCAGCTTGGGACAGTTAGACAATTCACCCCTCCACTTT	CASSLGQLDNSPLHF
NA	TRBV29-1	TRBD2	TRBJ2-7	TGCAGCGGCCTGACTAGCGGGTCAACCGGTCGCTACGAGCAGTACTTC	CSGLTSGSTGRYEQYF
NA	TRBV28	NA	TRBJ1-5	TGTGCCAGCACCTTCGTCGGGGTTAGCAATCAGCCCCAGCATTTT	CASTFVGVSNQPQHF
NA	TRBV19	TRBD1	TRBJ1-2	TGTGCCAGTAGGGACAGGGACAACTATGGCTACACCTTC	CASRDRDNYGYTF
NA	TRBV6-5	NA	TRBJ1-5	TGTGCCAGCAGTTCCTTTAATCAGCCCCAGCATTTT	CASSSFNQPQHF
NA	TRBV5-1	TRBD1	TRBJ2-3	TGCGCCAGCAGCTTCGGGACAGGGGGCTTGGATACGCAGTATTTT	CASSFGTGGLDTQYF
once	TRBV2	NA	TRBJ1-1	TGTGCCAGCCGATTTCGAGGGCACACTGAAGCTTTCTTT	CASRFRGHTEAFF
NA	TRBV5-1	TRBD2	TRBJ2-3	TGCGCCAGCAGCGAGGGACTAGCGGACACAGATACGCAGTATTTT	CASSEGLADTDTQYF
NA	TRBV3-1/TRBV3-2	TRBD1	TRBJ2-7	TGTGCCAGCAGCACCGGGACAGCTTACGAGCAGTACTTC	CASSTGTAYEQYF
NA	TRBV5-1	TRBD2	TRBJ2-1	TGCGCCAGCAGCTCCTACACTAGCGGGGAAAGCTCCTACAATGAGCAGTTCTTC	CASSSYTSGESSYNEQFF
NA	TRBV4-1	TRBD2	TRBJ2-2	TGCGCCAGCCGGACTAGCGGGGGTCTTCCCGGGGAGCTGTTTTTT	CASRTSGGLPGELFF
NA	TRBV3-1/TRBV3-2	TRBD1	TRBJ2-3	TGTGCCAGCAGCCGGACAGGGAGCACAGATACGCAGTATTTT	CASSRTGSTDTQYF
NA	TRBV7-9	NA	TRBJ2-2	TGTGCCAGCAGCTTGAAGAGTTCCCCTGACACCGGGGAGCTGTTTTTT	CASSLKSSPDTGELFF
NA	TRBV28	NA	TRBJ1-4	TGTGCCAGCAGTTTACAAACAGGACGTAATGAAAAACTGTTTTTT	CASSLQTGRNEKLFF
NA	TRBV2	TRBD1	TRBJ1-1	TGTGCCAGCAGGCCGCGGACAGGGAGAGCGTTCACTGAAGCTTTCTTT	CASRPRTGRAFTEAFF